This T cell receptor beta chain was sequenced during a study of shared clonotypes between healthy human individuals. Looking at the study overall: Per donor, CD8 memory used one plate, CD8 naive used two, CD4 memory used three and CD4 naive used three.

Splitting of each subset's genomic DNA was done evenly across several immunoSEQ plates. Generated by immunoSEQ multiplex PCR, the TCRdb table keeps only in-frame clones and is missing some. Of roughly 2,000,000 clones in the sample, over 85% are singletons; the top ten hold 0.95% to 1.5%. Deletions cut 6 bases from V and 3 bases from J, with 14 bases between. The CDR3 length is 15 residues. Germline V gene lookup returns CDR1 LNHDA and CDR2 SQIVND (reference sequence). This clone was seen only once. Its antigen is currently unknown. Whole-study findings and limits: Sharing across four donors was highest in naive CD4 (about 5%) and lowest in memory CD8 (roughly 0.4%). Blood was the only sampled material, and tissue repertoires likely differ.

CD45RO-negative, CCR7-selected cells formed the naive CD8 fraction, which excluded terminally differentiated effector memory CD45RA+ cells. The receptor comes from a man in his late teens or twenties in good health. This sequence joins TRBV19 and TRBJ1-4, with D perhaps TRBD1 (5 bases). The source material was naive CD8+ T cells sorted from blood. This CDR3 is CASSIRDSPNEKLFF. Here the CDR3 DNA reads TGTGCCAGTAGCATCCGAGACAGCCCTAATGAAAAACTGTTTTTT.